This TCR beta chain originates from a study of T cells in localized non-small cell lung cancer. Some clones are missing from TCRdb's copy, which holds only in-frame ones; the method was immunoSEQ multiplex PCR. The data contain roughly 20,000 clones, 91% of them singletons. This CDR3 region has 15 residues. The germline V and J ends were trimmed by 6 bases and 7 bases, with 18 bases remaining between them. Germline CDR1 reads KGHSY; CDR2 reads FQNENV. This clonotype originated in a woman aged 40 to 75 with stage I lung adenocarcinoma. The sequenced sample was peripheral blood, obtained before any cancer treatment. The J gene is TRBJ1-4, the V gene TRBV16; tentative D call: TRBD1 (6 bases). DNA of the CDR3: TGTGCCAGCAGTCCTACGGGGGCCGATGGTGAAAAACTGTTTTTT. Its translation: CASSPTGADGEKLFF. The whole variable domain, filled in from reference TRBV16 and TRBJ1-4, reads GEEVAQTPKHLVRGEGQKAKLYCAPIKGHSYVFWYQQVLKNEFKFLISFQNENVFDETGMPKERFSAKCLPNSPCSLEIQATKLEDSAVYFCASSPTGADGEKLFFGSGTQLSVL.